This TCR beta chain emerged from a study of blood T cell repertoires in COVID-19 (dated by TCRdb to about 2020). At the level of the whole study: Samples covering the acute and convalescent phases of COVID-19 were provided by collaborators in the United States, Italy and Spain. The prospective study material was composed of cDNA or gDNA derived from T cells, B-cell-depleted T cells, or PBMCs. Subjects who had been exposed to COVID-19, were actively infected with it, or had recovered from it provided the deeply sampled blood TCRbeta repertoires that made up the dataset. The repertoires were released in a freely available public database intended as a resource for research on the immune response to SARS-CoV-2. The samples were drawn from the first 160 participants of the ongoing ImmuneRACE study and from more than 1,000 subjects provided by 6 global collaborators. Sample metadata almost always included a de-identified subject ID, COVID-19 status, age in years and sex. Where available, HLA class I and class II types were taken from metadata supplied by the sample provider and were not determined by assay-based typing.

Another Seattle source contributed samples from volunteer blood donors who had recovered from COVID-19. The collaborating institutions used their own protocols to collect whole blood in K2EDTA tubes. For TCRbeta analysis, collaborator samples were shipped as frozen whole blood, as isolated PBMCs, or as DNA extracted from either sample type. Findings and caveats that apply to the study as a whole: Clinical and demographic metadata were provided uncurated, with the amount varying by source and participant.

As concerns this clone: Its target antigen remains unknown. No base qualities exist here, and no much larger clone lies one base off it.

Including the terminal cysteine and phenylalanine, the CDR3 comprises 13 residues. The retained sequence is limited to the CDR3, 39 bases, with the frame set at the first base. V loses 2 bases at its end and J loses 7 bases; junction bases beyond the gene matches: 4. TCRbeta CDR3 regions were amplified from genomic DNA using the immunoSEQ Assay, a bias-controlled multiplex PCR. As for the original processing: Nucleated cell counts per sample were estimated from amplification of reference gene primers within the assay. To quantify the absolute abundance of each unique TCRbeta CDR3 rearrangement, sequence reads were collapsed and filtered. For each sample, productive Simpson clonality was calculated by taking the square root of Simpson's diversity index across productive rearrangements. Here the immuneACCESS table is served through TCRdb, limited to in-frame sequences with V and J called. Missing clones are a known gap in these copies; in checked studies unresolved V genes cover under half, and the rest lacks a known reason. The D gene and trimming were derived from the DNA, and the V and J assignments and clone size from that table. In this sample the table shows 200,000 to 250,000 clones, approximately 88% of which occur a single time. Less than 7.5% of the sample is taken by the ten largest.

The chain couples TRBV12-3 or TRBV12-4 to TRBJ1-2, with TRBD1 matching 7 junction bases. Input material: peripheral blood. This TCR came from a man in his fifties or sixties who had recovered from COVID-19. The CDR3 has the sequence CASSLRQGVGYTF. The DNA is TGTGCCAGCAGTTTAAGGCAGGGGGTTGGCTACACCTTC.